A selection of T cell receptor beta chains follows, all from one sample in a study of T-cell reconstitution after alpha-beta-depleted transplantation in children. TCRdb used MiXCR to reprocess the PCR reads, holding one entry per CDR3 protein. This repertoire shows roughly 500,000 distinct CDR3 sequences, 15% to 20% found once; its top ten account for roughly 3.3%. Here the sequenced sample was PBMCs from the stem cell graft donor, taken from the stem cell graft. The receptors derive from a human donor who donated a stem cell graft to a child with acute lymphoblastic leukemia. Each CDR3 is given with its conserved first and last residue. Each record gives: V gene, J gene, clone size, CDR3 length, D gene, CDR3 DNA, CDR3 protein. The D gene is left open where the match is weak. The size entry is marked missing in some rows and otherwise reads once, few, many or a size class.

>TRBV3-1|TRBJ2-7|NA|16|NA
TGTGCCAGCAGCCCACGGGAGTGGGGCTACTCCTACGAGCAGTACTTC
CASSPREWGYSYEQYF
>TRBV9|TRBJ1-5|NA|15|NA
TGTGCCAGCAGCGTCGGACAGACCCCGAAGCAGCCCCAGCATTTT
CASSVGQTPKQPQHF
>TRBV6-6|TRBJ2-7|NA|12|NA
TGTGCCAGCGGGGGCAGAACCTACGAGCAGTACTTC
CASGGRTYEQYF
>TRBV4-2|TRBJ2-7|NA|14|NA
TGTGCCAGCAGCCAAGTATGGGGGACCTACGAGCAGTACTTC
CASSQVWGTYEQYF
>TRBV5-1|TRBJ2-7|many|14|TRBD2
TGCGCCAGCAGCTTAGAACTAGCGGCTTACGAGCAGTACTTC
CASSLELAAYEQYF
>TRBV15|TRBJ1-1|NA|15|NA
TGTGCCACCAGCAGAGGGACATTCGGGGACACTGAAGCTTTCTTT
CATSRGTFGDTEAFF
>TRBV7-2|TRBJ1-6|NA|13|NA
TGTGCCAGCCGACCCTCCTATAATTCACCCCTCCACTTT
CASRPSYNSPLHF
>TRBV12-3/TRBV12-4|TRBJ2-3|few|10|NA
TGTGCCAGCGGGTCCGATACGCAGTATTTT
CASGSDTQYF
>TRBV27|TRBJ2-1|NA|16|TRBD1
TGTGCCAGTAAAGACAGGGCAGAAGCGCCTTACAATGAGCAGTTCTTC
CASKDRAEAPYNEQFF
>TRBV15|TRBJ1-1|few|11|NA
TGTGCCACCAGCAAATACGGTGAAGCTTTCTTT
CATSKYGEAFF
>TRBV5-1|TRBJ2-1|few|16|TRBD1
TGCGCCAGCAGACATCCGGCCGGGACAGGGTCCAATGAGCAGTTCTTC
CASRHPAGTGSNEQFF
>TRBV29-1|TRBJ2-2|NA|15|TRBD2
TGCAGCGGGACTAGCGGGAACCCGAACACCGGGGAGCTGTTTTTT
CSGTSGNPNTGELFF
>TRBV27|TRBJ2-2|NA|12|NA
TGTGCCAGCAGTTTACAGGTCGGGGAGCTGTTTTTT
CASSLQVGELFF
>TRBV20-1|TRBJ2-1|NA|15|NA
TGCAGTGCTAGAGATATCACAGGGCTTTACAATGAGCAGTTCTTC
CSARDITGLYNEQFF
>TRBV7-9|TRBJ1-4|few|15|NA
TGTGCCAGCAGCGATTCGGGTCTAACTAATGAAAAACTGTTTTTT
CASSDSGLTNEKLFF
>TRBV27|TRBJ2-3|once|13|TRBD2
TGTGCCAGCCGTAGCGGGAGAGGAGATACGCAGTATTTT
CASRSGRGDTQYF
>TRBV29-1|TRBJ2-5|few|14|TRBD2
TGCAGCGTTCTCGGACTAGCGGGGGTAGAGACCCAGTACTTC
CSVLGLAGVETQYF
>TRBV7-9|TRBJ1-4|few|15|TRBD1
TGTGCCAGCAGCCCGACAGGGGAGACTAATGAAAAACTGTTTTTT
CASSPTGETNEKLFF
>TRBV4-1|TRBJ2-5|NA|15|TRBD2
TGCGCCAGCAGCCAAAACCAGGGACTAGCTGAGACCCAGTACTTC
CASSQNQGLAETQYF
>TRBV7-8|TRBJ2-1|many|14|NA
TGTGCCAGCTCGTCAGTAGGCGGACCGGATGAGCAGTTCTTC
CASSSVGGPDEQFF
>TRBV27|TRBJ1-4|few|16|NA
TGTGCCAGCAGTCGGGATCCGACACCCGGCGGGGAAAAACTGTTTTTT
CASSRDPTPGGEKLFF
>TRBV12-3/TRBV12-4|TRBJ1-6|few|15|TRBD1
TGTGCCAGCAGTCCCCCAGGACAGGGCGCTCTAGAACTCCACTTT
CASSPPGQGALELHF
>TRBV24-1|TRBJ2-3|NA|15|TRBD2
TGTGCCACCAGCGCGAGCGGGACCAGGAGAAATACGCAGTATTTT
CATSASGTRRNTQYF
>TRBV7-9|TRBJ1-2|NA|16|NA
TGTGCCAGCAGCCTTTCGCGGGCCAGCCCGTTATATGGCTACACCTTC
CASSLSRASPLYGYTF
>TRBV11-2|TRBJ2-3|NA|15|NA
TGTGCCAGCAGCCCCACCCCTGGGAGCACAGATACGCAGTATTTT
CASSPTPGSTDTQYF
>TRBV20-1|TRBJ2-1|few|12|TRBD1
TGCAGTGCTACCGACAGGGACAATGAGCAGTTCTTC
CSATDRDNEQFF
>TRBV12-3/TRBV12-4|TRBJ2-1|NA|14|NA
TGTGCCAGCAGTTCCGGGACCAGTCTCAATGAGCAGTTCTTC
CASSSGTSLNEQFF
>TRBV7-9|TRBJ1-5|few|13|NA
TGTGCCAGCAGCGGTGGGGGTTATCAGCCCCAGCATTTT
CASSGGGYQPQHF
>TRBV25-1|TRBJ2-1|NA|15|NA
TGTGCCAGCAGTGAATCCCAGAAGCCCTACAATGAGCAGTTCTTC
CASSESQKPYNEQFF
>TRBV5-8|TRBJ1-1|few|13|NA
TGTGCCAGCAGCCATCGCAGGAACACTGAAGCTTTCTTT
CASSHRRNTEAFF
>TRBV12-3/TRBV12-4|TRBJ2-2|few|16|NA
TGTGCCAGCACCCCCCGAGTGGTAGCAGAAACCGGGGAGCTGTTTTTT
CASTPRVVAETGELFF
>TRBV29-1|TRBJ2-2|NA|13|NA
TGCAGCGTTGGGGGAAGGGGCACCGGGGAGCTGTTTTTT
CSVGGRGTGELFF
>TRBV27|TRBJ2-7|NA|13|NA
TGTGCCAGCAGTGCCTTTAGCGGACTCGAGCAGTACTTC
CASSAFSGLEQYF
>TRBV6-1|TRBJ2-7|few|13|NA
TGTGCCAGCAGAGGACAGAGTCCCTACGAGCAGTACTTC
CASRGQSPYEQYF
>TRBV13|TRBJ2-2|NA|11|TRBD2
TGTGCCAGCAGAAGCCGGGAGGGGCTGTTTTTT
CASRSREGLFF
>TRBV7-6|TRBJ1-1|NA|18|NA
TGTGCCAGCAGCTTAGCGGGTGGGGCTAACAGTCGACTCACTGAAGCTTTCTTT
CASSLAGGANSRLTEAFF
>TRBV4-1|TRBJ2-1|few|16|TRBD2
TGCGCCAGCAGCCAAGAAGGCGGGGGGCGGGACAATGAGCAGTTCTTC
CASSQEGGGRDNEQFF
>TRBV12-3/TRBV12-4|TRBJ2-2|few|13|NA
TGTGCCAGCAGTTGGACGGCCACCGGGGAGCTGTTTTTT
CASSWTATGELFF
>TRBV21-1|TRBJ2-7|few|16|NA
TGTGCCAGCAGCAAGTCGACTAGCGGGAGAATCCACGAGCAGTACTTC
CASSKSTSGRIHEQYF
>TRBV6-5|TRBJ2-5|few|14|NA
TGTGCCAGCAGTTATCAGGGCCCCCAAGAGACCCAGTACTTC
CASSYQGPQETQYF
>TRBV5-1|TRBJ1-5|few|17|NA
TGCGCCAGCAGCTGGAATCGACAGGACTATAGCAATCAGCCCCAGCATTTT
CASSWNRQDYSNQPQHF
>TRBV27|TRBJ1-1|few|15|NA
TGTGCCAGCAGTTTATCGCCGCTTGGCCGTACTGAAGCTTTCTTT
CASSLSPLGRTEAFF
>TRBV5-1|TRBJ2-1|few|17|TRBD2
TGCGCCAGCAGCTTGGATGGCGGGAGAGGCTCCTACAATGAGCAGTTCTTC
CASSLDGGRGSYNEQFF
>TRBV18|TRBJ2-3|NA|16|TRBD2
TGTGCCAGCTCACCCCAGGGACTACCGGGCACAGATACGCAGTATTTT
CASSPQGLPGTDTQYF
>TRBV4-2|TRBJ2-1|many|12|NA
TGTGCCAGCAGCCAAGATGGGAATGAGCAGTTCTTC
CASSQDGNEQFF
>TRBV29-1|TRBJ2-1|few|14|TRBD2
TGCAGCGTGTTAAGACTAGCGGGTGGCAATGAGCAGTTCTTC
CSVLRLAGGNEQFF
>TRBV20-1|TRBJ2-1|many|14|NA
TGCAGTGCTAGGAGGCCGAGCTCCTACAATGAGCAGTTCTTC
CSARRPSSYNEQFF
>TRBV5-1|TRBJ2-7|few|14|NA
TGCGCCAGCAGCTTGATACAGGGCACCTACGAGCAGTACTTC
CASSLIQGTYEQYF
>TRBV4-1|TRBJ1-6|NA|14|NA
TGCGCCAGCAGCCTCGGCACTTCGAATTCACCCCTCCACTTT
CASSLGTSNSPLHF
>TRBV2|TRBJ1-5|NA|14|NA
TGTGCCAGCTCCGGGGGGGTACCGGGCCAGCCCCAGCATTTT
CASSGGVPGQPQHF
>TRBV15|TRBJ2-5|NA|16|TRBD1
TGTGCCACCAGCAGGCCGCGACAGGGTAGAAAAGAGACCCAGTACTTC
CATSRPRQGRKETQYF
>TRBV14|TRBJ1-1|NA|12|NA
TGTGCCAGCAGCCTCCCACAGACTGAAGCTTTCTTT
CASSLPQTEAFF
>TRBV5-4|TRBJ2-6|NA|22|TRBD1
TGTGCCAGCAGCTTGGGTGACAGGGAAGGGTCTAGGTGGATCTCTGGGGCCAACGTCCTGACTTTC
CASSLGDREGSRWISGANVLTF
>TRBV10-3|TRBJ2-1|NA|14|NA
TGTGCCATCAGTGAGGTAGGACAGAACAATGAGCAGTTCTTC
CAISEVGQNNEQFF
>TRBV11-2|TRBJ2-2|NA|13|NA
TGTGCCAGCAGCCCGCCCCAGGTCGGGGAGCTGTTTTTT
CASSPPQVGELFF
>TRBV3-1|TRBJ1-2|few|14|NA
TGTGCCAGCAGCCCGGTCCGTAGTGGCTATGGCTACACCTTC
CASSPVRSGYGYTF
>TRBV29-1|TRBJ2-4|NA|13|NA
TGCAGCGTTGAAGGAGGGGCCAGGGACATTCAGTACTTC
CSVEGGARDIQYF